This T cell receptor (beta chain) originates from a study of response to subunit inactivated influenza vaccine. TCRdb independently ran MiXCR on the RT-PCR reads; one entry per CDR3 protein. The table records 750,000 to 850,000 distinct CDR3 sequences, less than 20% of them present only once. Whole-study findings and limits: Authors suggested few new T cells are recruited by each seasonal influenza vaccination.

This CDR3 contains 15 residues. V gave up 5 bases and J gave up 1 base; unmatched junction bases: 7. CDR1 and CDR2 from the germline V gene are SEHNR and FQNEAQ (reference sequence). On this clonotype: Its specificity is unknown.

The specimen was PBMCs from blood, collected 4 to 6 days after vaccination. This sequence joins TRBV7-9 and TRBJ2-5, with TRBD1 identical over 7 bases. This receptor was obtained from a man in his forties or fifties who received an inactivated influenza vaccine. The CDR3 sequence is CASSSGQAIQETQYF. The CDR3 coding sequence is TGTGCCAGCAGCAGCGGACAGGCCATCCAAGAGACCCAGTACTTC.